Sequencing of this T cell receptor beta chain was carried out in a study of cytomegalovirus exposure and HLA in healthy donors. Comments on this clone: The antigen is unknown.

V was shortened by 5 bases and J by 4 bases, with 14 bases between the two germline ends. Per the germline V gene, CDR1 is MDHEN and CDR2 is SYDVKM. CDR3 length: 14 amino acids. Study results and limitations: As confirmed in vitro, a few CMV-associated chains were specific for CMV antigens.

60 Vbeta and 13 Jbeta primers were used in PCR. Generated by immunoSEQ multiplex PCR, the TCRdb table keeps only in-frame clones and is missing some. The table lists some 120,000 clones, roughly 66% of them singletons, with roughly 2% in the top ten. Nominally healthy donors were sampled, though unrecorded immune exposures were likely. Input material: PBMCs. The sequence was obtained from a young woman in good health and CMV-seronegative. The rearrangement links TRBV28 to TRBJ1-2; D gene uncertain. The CDR3 nucleotides read TGTGCCAGCAGTGCATTGAGGGTAGCCTATGGCTACACCTTC. This gives the protein CASSALRVAYGYTF.